The present entry profiles one T cell receptor beta chain with its context. Its target is not known. The entry originates in a study of cytomegalovirus exposure and HLA in healthy donors. Whole-study context: Earlier results showed 117 million unique TCR beta sequences derived from approximately 170 million T cells.

Broader study findings: DRB1 showed the most TCR associations and HLA-C the fewest in a later analysis, as rates varied by HLA locus.

The germline V gene encodes CDR1 LNHDA and CDR2 SQIVND (reference sequence). Losses at the gene ends were 2 bases for V and 6 bases for J; bases not matched to a gene: 3. The CDR3 has 15 residues. PCR primers comprised 60 Vbeta and 13 Jbeta primers. TCRdb keeps only in-frame clones here, not all; method: immunoSEQ multiplex PCR. This table holds over 150,000 clones, approximately 80% found once. Sequenced material: PBMCs. The chain couples TRBV19 to TRBJ1-5, with 11 positions matching TRBD1. The TCR was taken from a man aged 18 to 30 in good health and CMV-seropositive. CDR3 in DNA: TGTGCCAGTAGTATACAGGGACAGGGGGTTCAGCCCCAGCATTTT. Protein sequence: CASSIQGQGVQPQHF.